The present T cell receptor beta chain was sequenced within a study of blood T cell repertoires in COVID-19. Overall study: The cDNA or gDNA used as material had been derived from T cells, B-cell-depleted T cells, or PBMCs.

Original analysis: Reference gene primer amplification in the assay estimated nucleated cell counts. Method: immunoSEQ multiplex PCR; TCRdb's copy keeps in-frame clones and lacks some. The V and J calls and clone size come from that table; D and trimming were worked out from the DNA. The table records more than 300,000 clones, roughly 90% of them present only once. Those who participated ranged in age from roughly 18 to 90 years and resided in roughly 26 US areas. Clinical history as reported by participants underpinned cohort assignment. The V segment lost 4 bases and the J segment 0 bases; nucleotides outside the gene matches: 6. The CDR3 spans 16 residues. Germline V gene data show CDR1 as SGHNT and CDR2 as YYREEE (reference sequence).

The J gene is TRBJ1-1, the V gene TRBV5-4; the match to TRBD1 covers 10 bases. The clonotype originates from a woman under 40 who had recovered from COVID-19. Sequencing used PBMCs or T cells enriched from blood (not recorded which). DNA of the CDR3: TGTGCCAGCAGCCCGGACAGGGGGGACATGAACACTGAAGCTTTCTTT. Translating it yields CASSPDRGDMNTEAFF.